This is a list of T cell receptor beta chains from one sample in a study of blood T cell repertoires in COVID-19. TCRdb's copy holds only in-frame clones and misses some; the assay was immunoSEQ multiplex PCR. Seen here are 140,000 to 150,000 clones, about 76% observed once, and the top ten hold about 7.5%. Sequenced sample: peripheral blood. These receptors all stem from a human donor in a cohort sampled during active COVID-19. CDR3s include the opening cysteine and the closing phenylalanine or tryptophan. D genes are given only for firm matches. Some rows mark clone size as missing; the rest say once, few, many or name a class of expanded clone.

clone_size: .
j_call: TRBJ2-7
v_call: TRBV18
d_call: .
cdr3_aa: CASSAGYEQYF
cdr3_nt: TGTGCCAGCTCCGCGGGCTACGAGCAGTACTTC

clone_size: .
j_call: TRBJ2-1
v_call: TRBV27
d_call: TRBD2
cdr3_aa: CASSSGLLGNEQFF
cdr3_nt: TGTGCCAGCAGTTCGGGACTACTAGGCAATGAGCAGTTCTTC

clone_size: .
j_call: TRBJ2-7
v_call: TRBV18
d_call: .
cdr3_aa: CASSPGTSSYEQYF
cdr3_nt: TGTGCCAGCTCACCCGGGACTTCATCCTACGAGCAGTACTTC

clone_size: .
j_call: TRBJ2-7
v_call: TRBV19
d_call: TRBD2
cdr3_aa: CASSKRGPYEQYF
cdr3_nt: TGTGCCAGTTCCAAGCGGGGCCCCTACGAGCAGTACTTC

clone_size: .
j_call: TRBJ2-5
v_call: TRBV5-4
d_call: TRBD2
cdr3_aa: CASSLGGPLAYQETQYF
cdr3_nt: TGTGCCAGCAGCTTAGGAGGACCACTAGCGTACCAAGAGACCCAGTACTTC

clone_size: few
j_call: TRBJ2-1
v_call: TRBV12-3/TRBV12-4
d_call: .
cdr3_aa: CASSFYNEQFF
cdr3_nt: TGTGCCAGCAGTTTCTATAATGAGCAGTTCTTC

clone_size: .
j_call: TRBJ1-2
v_call: TRBV18
d_call: TRBD1
cdr3_aa: CASSGLTGDGYTF
cdr3_nt: TGTGCCAGCTCAGGACTAACAGGGGACGGCTACACCTTC

clone_size: .
j_call: TRBJ2-7
v_call: TRBV28
d_call: .
cdr3_aa: CASSSVGPGISYEQYF
cdr3_nt: TGTGCCAGCAGTAGTGTGGGGCCAGGGATCTCCTACGAGCAGTACTTC

clone_size: .
j_call: TRBJ2-7
v_call: TRBV11-2
d_call: TRBD1
cdr3_aa: CASSLEGGTGGNQYF
cdr3_nt: TGTGCCAGCAGCTTAGAGGGCGGGACAGGGGGCAATCAGTACTTC

clone_size: .
j_call: TRBJ2-5
v_call: TRBV5-4
d_call: .
cdr3_aa: CASSYRLGQETQYF
cdr3_nt: TGTGCCAGCAGCTACCGACTAGGCCAAGAGACCCAGTACTTC

clone_size: few
j_call: TRBJ2-7
v_call: TRBV24-1
d_call: .
cdr3_aa: CATSDPTTYEQYF
cdr3_nt: TGTGCCACCAGTGACCCTACCACCTACGAGCAGTACTTC

clone_size: .
j_call: TRBJ2-7
v_call: TRBV18
d_call: TRBD2
cdr3_aa: CASSPPRGGLDNEQYF
cdr3_nt: TGTGCCAGCTCACCACCGCGGGGGGGTTTAGATAACGAGCAGTACTTC

clone_size: few
j_call: TRBJ2-1
v_call: TRBV6-2/TRBV6-3
d_call: .
cdr3_aa: CASSYSGGVYNEQFF
cdr3_nt: TGTGCCAGCAGTTACTCAGGCGGGGTATACAATGAGCAGTTCTTC

clone_size: .
j_call: TRBJ2-7
v_call: TRBV19
d_call: TRBD2
cdr3_aa: CASSIGLAGAPSYEQYF
cdr3_nt: TGTGCCAGTAGTATCGGACTAGCGGGCGCACCCTCCTACGAGCAGTACTTC

clone_size: .
j_call: TRBJ1-1
v_call: TRBV7-6
d_call: .
cdr3_aa: CASSPHTSTEAFF
cdr3_nt: TGTGCCAGCAGCCCTCACACCAGCACTGAAGCTTTCTTT

clone_size: .
j_call: TRBJ2-7
v_call: TRBV19
d_call: .
cdr3_aa: CASSIGDFEQYF
cdr3_nt: TGTGCCAGTAGTATAGGCGATTTCGAGCAGTACTTC

clone_size: .
j_call: TRBJ2-5
v_call: TRBV29-1
d_call: TRBD1
cdr3_aa: CSPTPGQGVLETQYF
cdr3_nt: TGCAGCCCTACTCCGGGACAGGGTGTTCTGGAGACCCAGTACTTC

clone_size: once
j_call: TRBJ1-6
v_call: TRBV28
d_call: .
cdr3_aa: CASSSRGGARNSPLHF
cdr3_nt: TGTGCCAGCAGCTCAAGGGGGGGGGCCCGAAATTCACCCCTCCACTTT

clone_size: .
j_call: TRBJ2-7
v_call: TRBV28
d_call: .
cdr3_aa: CASSLPPRGSYEQYF
cdr3_nt: TGTGCCAGCAGTTTACCCCCCCGTGGCTCTTACGAGCAGTACTTC

clone_size: .
j_call: TRBJ1-6
v_call: TRBV5-1
d_call: TRBD1
cdr3_aa: CASSDRVNSPLHF
cdr3_nt: TGCGCCAGCAGCGACAGGGTTAATTCACCCCTCCACTTT

clone_size: once
j_call: TRBJ2-7
v_call: TRBV6-4
d_call: .
cdr3_aa: CASSDSRGEQYF
cdr3_nt: TGTGCCAGCAGTGACTCGAGGGGGGAGCAGTACTTC

clone_size: .
j_call: TRBJ2-5
v_call: TRBV5-1
d_call: TRBD1
cdr3_aa: CASSLPTGGAETQYF
cdr3_nt: TGCGCCAGCAGCTTACCCACAGGGGGCGCAGAGACCCAGTACTTC

clone_size: once
j_call: TRBJ1-1
v_call: TRBV4-3
d_call: TRBD1
cdr3_aa: CASSQVRGVNTEAFF
cdr3_nt: TGCGCCAGCAGCCAAGTCAGGGGGGTCAACACTGAAGCTTTCTTT

clone_size: .
j_call: TRBJ1-1
v_call: TRBV7-9
d_call: TRBD1
cdr3_aa: CASSTDRGADTEAFF
cdr3_nt: TGTGCCAGCAGCACCGACAGGGGGGCGGACACTGAAGCTTTCTTT

clone_size: .
j_call: TRBJ2-6
v_call: TRBV7-9
d_call: TRBD1
cdr3_aa: CASSLTGGTGANVLTF
cdr3_nt: TGTGCCAGCAGCTTAACAGGGGGCACTGGGGCCAACGTCCTGACTTTC

clone_size: .
j_call: TRBJ2-7
v_call: TRBV7-3
d_call: .
cdr3_aa: CASSLGVAGAYEQYF
cdr3_nt: TGTGCCAGCAGCTTAGGCGTTGCAGGGGCCTACGAGCAGTACTTC

clone_size: few
j_call: TRBJ2-2
v_call: TRBV24-1
d_call: .
cdr3_aa: CATSDPRGWDGELFF
cdr3_nt: TGTGCCACCAGTGATCCCCGGGGATGGGACGGGGAGCTGTTTTTT

clone_size: .
j_call: TRBJ1-2
v_call: TRBV19
d_call: TRBD1
cdr3_aa: CASSAWTGPNYGYTF
cdr3_nt: TGTGCCAGTAGTGCGTGGACAGGGCCAAACTATGGCTACACCTTC

clone_size: few
j_call: TRBJ1-3
v_call: TRBV7-8
d_call: .
cdr3_aa: CASSLQISGNTIYF
cdr3_nt: TGTGCCAGCAGCTTACAGATCTCTGGAAACACCATATATTTT

clone_size: .
j_call: TRBJ1-6
v_call: TRBV6-5
d_call: .
cdr3_aa: CASGRPPNSPLHF
cdr3_nt: TGTGCCAGCGGCAGGCCACCCAATTCACCCCTCCACTTT